This T cell receptor (beta chain) came from a study of identical twins' blood T cells. From the 5' RACE reads, TCRdb called clonotypes with MiXCR, one entry per CDR3 protein. The table has a few hundred thousand distinct CDR3 sequences, around 30% seen once; the top ten hold around 5.6%. The donors were healthy female monozygous twins, three pairs in total. The three twin pairs were reared together, likely meeting the same infections. Of note for this clonotype: The antigen remains unidentified.

The CDR3 runs 16 residues. The V gene's germline CDR1 is LNHNV and CDR2 YYDKDF (reference sequence). The V end was cut by 0 bases, the J end by 5 bases, with 16 bases between. Overall study results and limits: Each donor's most abundant TCRbeta clonotypes shared more CDR3 sequences with her twin than unrelated donors.

The sequenced sample was PBMCs. The chain combines TRBV15 with TRBJ1-1; D is uncertain. This TCR was recovered from a woman between 18 and 50 years old in good health. The CDR3 sequence: CATSRDRRTFGTEAFF. CDR3 nucleotides: TGTGCCACCAGCAGAGATCGAAGGACGTTTGGGACTGAAGCTTTCTTT.